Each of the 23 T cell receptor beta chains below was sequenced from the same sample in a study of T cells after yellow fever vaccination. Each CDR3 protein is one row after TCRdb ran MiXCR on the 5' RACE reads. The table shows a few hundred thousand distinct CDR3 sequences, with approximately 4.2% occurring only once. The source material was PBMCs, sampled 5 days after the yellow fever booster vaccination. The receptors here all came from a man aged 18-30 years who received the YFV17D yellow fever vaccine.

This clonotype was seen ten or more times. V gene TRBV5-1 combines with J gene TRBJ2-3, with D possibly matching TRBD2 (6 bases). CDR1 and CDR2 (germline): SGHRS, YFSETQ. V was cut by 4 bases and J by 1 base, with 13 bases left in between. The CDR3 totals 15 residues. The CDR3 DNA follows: TGCGCCAGCAGCCAATGGGGCGGGGGCACAGATACGCAGTATTTT. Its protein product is CASSQWGGGTDTQYF.

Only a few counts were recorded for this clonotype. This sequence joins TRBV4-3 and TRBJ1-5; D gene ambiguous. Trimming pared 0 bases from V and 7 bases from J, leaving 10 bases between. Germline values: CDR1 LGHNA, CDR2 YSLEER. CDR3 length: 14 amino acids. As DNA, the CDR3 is TGCGCCAGCAGCCAAGATTTTGAAGTGCAGCCCCAGCATTTT. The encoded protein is CASSQDFEVQPQHF.

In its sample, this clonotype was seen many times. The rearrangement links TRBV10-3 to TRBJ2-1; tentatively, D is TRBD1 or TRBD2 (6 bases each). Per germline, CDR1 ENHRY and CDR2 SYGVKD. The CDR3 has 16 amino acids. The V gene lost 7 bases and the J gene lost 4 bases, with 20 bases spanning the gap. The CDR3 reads CAITLGGRGPYNEQFF. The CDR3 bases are TGTGCCATCACTTTAGGCGGACGGGGGCCTTACAATGAGCAGTTCTTC.

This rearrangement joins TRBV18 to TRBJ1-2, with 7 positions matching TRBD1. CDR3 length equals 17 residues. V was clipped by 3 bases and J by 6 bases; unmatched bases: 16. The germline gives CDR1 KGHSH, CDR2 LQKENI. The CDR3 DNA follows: TGTGCCAGCTCACCTCGGCAGGGGGTAAGATCGATGGATGGCTACACCTTC. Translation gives CASSPRQGVRSMDGYTF. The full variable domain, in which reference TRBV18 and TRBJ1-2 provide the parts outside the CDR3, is NAGVMQNPRHLVRRRGQEARLRCSPMKGHSHVYWYRQLPEEGLKFMVYLQKENIIDESGMPKERFSAEFPKEGPSILRIQQVVRGDSAAYFCASSPRQGVRSMDGYTFGSGTRLTVV.

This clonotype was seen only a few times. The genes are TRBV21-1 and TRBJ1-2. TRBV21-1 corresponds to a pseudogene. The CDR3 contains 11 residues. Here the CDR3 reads CASSNSNGYTF. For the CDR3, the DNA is TGTGCCAGCAGCAACAGCAATGGCTACACCTTC.

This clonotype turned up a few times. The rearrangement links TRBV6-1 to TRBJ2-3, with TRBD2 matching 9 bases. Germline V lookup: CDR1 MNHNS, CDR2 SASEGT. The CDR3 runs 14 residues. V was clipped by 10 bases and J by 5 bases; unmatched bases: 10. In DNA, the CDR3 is TGTGCCATACGCGGGGGGGGGCATAAAGATACGCAGTATTTT. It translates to CAIRGGGHKDTQYF.

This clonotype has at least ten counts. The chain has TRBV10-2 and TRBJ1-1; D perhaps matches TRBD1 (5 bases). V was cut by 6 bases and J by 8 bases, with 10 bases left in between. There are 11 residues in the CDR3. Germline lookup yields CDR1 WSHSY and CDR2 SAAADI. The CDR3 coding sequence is TGCGCCAGCAGCCAGGGATTGGAAGCTTTCTTT. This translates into CASSQGLEAFF.

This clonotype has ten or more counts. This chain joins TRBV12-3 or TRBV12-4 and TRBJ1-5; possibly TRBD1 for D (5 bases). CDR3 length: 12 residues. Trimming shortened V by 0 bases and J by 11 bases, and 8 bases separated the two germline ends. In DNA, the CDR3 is TGTGCCAGCAGTTTAGCCCTGGGGGCCCAGCATTTT. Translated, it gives CASSLALGAQHF.

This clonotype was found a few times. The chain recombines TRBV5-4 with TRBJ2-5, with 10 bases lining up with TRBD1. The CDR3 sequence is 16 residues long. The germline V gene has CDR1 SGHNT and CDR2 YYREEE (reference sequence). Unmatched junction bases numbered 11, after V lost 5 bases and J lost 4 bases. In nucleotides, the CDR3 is TGTGCCAGCAGGGCCGACAGGGGGCATTCTGGAGAGACCCAGTACTTC. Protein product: CASRADRGHSGETQYF.

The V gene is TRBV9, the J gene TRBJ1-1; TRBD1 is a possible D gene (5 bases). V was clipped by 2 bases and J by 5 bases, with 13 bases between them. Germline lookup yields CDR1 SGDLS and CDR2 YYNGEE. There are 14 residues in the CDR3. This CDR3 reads CASSVRGGGTEAFF. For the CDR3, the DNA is TGTGCCAGCAGCGTGAGGGGCGGAGGGACTGAAGCTTTCTTT.

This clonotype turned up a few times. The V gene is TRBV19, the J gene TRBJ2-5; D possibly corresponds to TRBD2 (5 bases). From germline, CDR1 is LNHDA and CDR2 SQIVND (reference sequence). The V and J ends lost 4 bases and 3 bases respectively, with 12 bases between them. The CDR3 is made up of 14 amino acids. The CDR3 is CASSNPGGKETQYF. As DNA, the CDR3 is TGTGCCAGTAGTAACCCAGGAGGAAAAGAGACCCAGTACTTC. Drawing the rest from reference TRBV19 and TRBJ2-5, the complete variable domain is DGGITQSPKYLFRKEGQNVTLSCEQNLNHDAMYWYRQDPGQGLRLIYYSQIVNDFQKGDIAEGYSVSREKKESFPLTVTSAQKNPTAFYLCASSNPGGKETQYFGPGTRLLVL.

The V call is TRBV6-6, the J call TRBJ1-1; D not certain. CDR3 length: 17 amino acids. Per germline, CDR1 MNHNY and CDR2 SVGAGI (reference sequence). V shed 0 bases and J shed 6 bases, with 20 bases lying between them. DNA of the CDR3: TGTGCCAGCAGTTACTCGTACGGGGTCCGAACAGCGCCTGAAGCTTTCTTT. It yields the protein CASSYSYGVRTAPEAFF.

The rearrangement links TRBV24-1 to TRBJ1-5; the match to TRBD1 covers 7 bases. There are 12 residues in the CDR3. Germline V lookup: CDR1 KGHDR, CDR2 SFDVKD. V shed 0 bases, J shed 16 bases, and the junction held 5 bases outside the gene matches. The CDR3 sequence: CATSDLPGQVHF. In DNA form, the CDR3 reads TGTGCCACCAGTGATTTGCCAGGACAGGTACATTTT.

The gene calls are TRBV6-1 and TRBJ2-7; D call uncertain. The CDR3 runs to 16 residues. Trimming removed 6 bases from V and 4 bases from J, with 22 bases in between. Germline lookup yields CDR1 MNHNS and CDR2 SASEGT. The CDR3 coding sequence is TGTGCCAGCAGCTCCACAGAGGCCCGGACGGCGTACGAGCAGTACGTC. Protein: CASSSTEARTAYEQYV.

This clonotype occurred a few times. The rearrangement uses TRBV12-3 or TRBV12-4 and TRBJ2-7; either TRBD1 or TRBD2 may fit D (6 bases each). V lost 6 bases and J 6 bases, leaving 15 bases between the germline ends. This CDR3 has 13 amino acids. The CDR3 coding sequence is TGTGCCAGCAGCCGGAGGGGGATAGGCGAGCAGTACGTC. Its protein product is CASSRRGIGEQYV.

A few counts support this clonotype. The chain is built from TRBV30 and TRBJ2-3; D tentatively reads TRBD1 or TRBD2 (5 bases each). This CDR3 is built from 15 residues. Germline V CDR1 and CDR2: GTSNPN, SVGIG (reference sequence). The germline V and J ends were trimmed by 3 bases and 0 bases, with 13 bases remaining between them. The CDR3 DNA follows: TGTGCCTGGAGCCTGGGACCCGGAAGCACAGATACGCAGTATTTT. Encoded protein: CAWSLGPGSTDTQYF.

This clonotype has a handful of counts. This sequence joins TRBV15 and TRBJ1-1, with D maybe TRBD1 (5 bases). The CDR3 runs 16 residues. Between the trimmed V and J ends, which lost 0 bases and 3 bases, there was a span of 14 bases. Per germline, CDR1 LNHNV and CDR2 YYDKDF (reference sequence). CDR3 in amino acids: CATSRDLGGRDTEAFF. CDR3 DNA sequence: TGTGCCACCAGCAGAGACCTGGGGGGTAGGGACACTGAAGCTTTCTTT.

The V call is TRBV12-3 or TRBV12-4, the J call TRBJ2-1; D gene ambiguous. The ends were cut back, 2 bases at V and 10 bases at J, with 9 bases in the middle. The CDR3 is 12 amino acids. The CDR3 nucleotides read TGTGCCAGCAGTTTAATGCCCCACGAGCAGTTCTTC. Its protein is CASSLMPHEQFF.

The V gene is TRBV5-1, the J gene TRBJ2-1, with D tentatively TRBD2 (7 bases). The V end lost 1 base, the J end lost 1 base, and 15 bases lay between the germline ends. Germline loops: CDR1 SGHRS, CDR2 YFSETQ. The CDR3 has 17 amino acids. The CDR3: CASSLQGGGLSYNEQFF. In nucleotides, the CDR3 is TGCGCCAGCAGCTTGCAGGGAGGGGGGTTGTCCTACAATGAGCAGTTCTTC.

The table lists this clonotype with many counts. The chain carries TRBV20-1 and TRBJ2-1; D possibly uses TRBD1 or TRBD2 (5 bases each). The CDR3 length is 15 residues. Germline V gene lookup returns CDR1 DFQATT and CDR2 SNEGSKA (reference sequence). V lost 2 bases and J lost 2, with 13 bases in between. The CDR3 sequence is CSARYQGRTYNEQFF. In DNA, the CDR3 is TGCAGTGCTAGATATCAGGGACGGACCTACAATGAGCAGTTCTTC.

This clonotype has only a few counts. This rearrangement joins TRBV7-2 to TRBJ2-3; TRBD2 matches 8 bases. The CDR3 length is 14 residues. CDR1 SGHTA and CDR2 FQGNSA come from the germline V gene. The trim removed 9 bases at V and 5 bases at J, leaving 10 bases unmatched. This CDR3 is CASKPGGSIDTQYF. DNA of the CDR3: TGTGCCAGTAAGCCGGGGGGGTCTATAGATACGCAGTATTTT. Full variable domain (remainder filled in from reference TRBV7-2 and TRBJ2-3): GAGVSQSPSNKVTEKGKDVELRCDPISGHTALYWYRQSLGQGLEFLIYFQGNSAPDKSGLPSDRFSAERTGGSVSTLTIQRTQQEDSAVYLCASKPGGSIDTQYFGPGTRLTVL.

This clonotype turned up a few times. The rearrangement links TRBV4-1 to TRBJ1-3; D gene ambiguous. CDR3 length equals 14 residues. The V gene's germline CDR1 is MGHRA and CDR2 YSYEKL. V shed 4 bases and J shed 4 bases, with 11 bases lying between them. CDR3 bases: TGCGCCAGCAGCCGAGACACGGCAGGAAACACCATATATTTT. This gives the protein CASSRDTAGNTIYF.

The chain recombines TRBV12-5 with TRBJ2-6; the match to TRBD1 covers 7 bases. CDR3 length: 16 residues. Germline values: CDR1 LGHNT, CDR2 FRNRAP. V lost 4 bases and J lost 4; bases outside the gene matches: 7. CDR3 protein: CASGSRQGSGANVLTF. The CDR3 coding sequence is TGTGCTAGTGGTTCCAGACAGGGTTCGGGGGCCAACGTCCTGACTTTC.